The entry below gives a single TCR beta chain sequence along with its context. The antigen this receptor binds is unknown. The sample holds no much larger clone one base away, and base qualities are not on file. Sequencing relied on an Illumina HiSeq 1500. TCRdb reprocessed the public reads (quality trimming at Q25 with fastp, clone calling with MiXCR) and kept in-frame beta chains. Rows matching on CDR3 protein sequence are summarized as one entry with the most common DNA and genes. The sample records some 350,000 distinct CDR3 sequences, 18% of which are singletons. In total, the top ten clones hold 8.7% of the sample. This specimen belongs to a study of T cell repertoires in cytomegalovirus infection (dated by TCRdb to between 2018 and 2021). About the investigation overall: The HLA type of each donor mattered for the analysis, because public TCR beta signatures pointed to carriage of CMV infection along with the matching HLA type.

Points the paper makes about the study in general: In both this cohort and an independent cohort of 300 to 450 donors, the cumulative frequency of public TCR beta family members distinguished carriers of CMV infection plus the relevant HLA type. The ex vivo response was dominated by HLA-C-restricted CMV-specific TCR beta clonotypes, which also provided the single most frequent clonotype in two of eight donors.

Sequencing was done on a sample of PBMCs. The TCR was taken from a human donor in good health (CMV status not recorded). Some clones in this sample may be carry-over from other donors' samples.

The CDR3 sequence is CASGFRRANAKYEQYF. The DNA sequence follows: TGTGCTAGTGGTTTTCGTCGGGCCAACGCCAAGTACGAGCAGTACTTC. This receptor chain uses TRBV12-5 and TRBJ2-7; no D gene can be assigned with confidence. From a lookup of the germline V gene, CDR1 and CDR2 are LGHNT and FRNRAP. The CDR3 numbers 16 residues from cysteine through phenylalanine. This entry keeps only the CDR3 DNA: 48 bases, framed from base 1. V is reduced by 3 bases and J by 4 bases, leaving a spacing of 19 bases between them.